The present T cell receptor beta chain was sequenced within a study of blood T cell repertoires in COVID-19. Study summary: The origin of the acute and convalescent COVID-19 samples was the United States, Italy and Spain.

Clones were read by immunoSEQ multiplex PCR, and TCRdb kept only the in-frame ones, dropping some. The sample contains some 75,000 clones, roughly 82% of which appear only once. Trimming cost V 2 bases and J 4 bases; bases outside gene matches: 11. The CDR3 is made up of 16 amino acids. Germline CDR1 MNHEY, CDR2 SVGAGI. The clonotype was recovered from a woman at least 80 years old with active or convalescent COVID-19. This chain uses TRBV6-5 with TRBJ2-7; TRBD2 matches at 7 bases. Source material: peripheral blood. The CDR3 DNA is TGTGCCAGCAGTTACGATCGGACTAGTCCAAAGTACGAGCAGTACTTC. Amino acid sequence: CASSYDRTSPKYEQYF.